This T cell receptor beta chain is from a study of shared clonotypes between healthy human individuals. Study-level results: Relative to clonotypes present in all four donors, those not shared had lower generation probabilities.

Naivety among CD8 cells was defined by CD45RO negativity and positive CCR7 selection, thereby excluding terminally differentiated effector memory CD45RA+ cells. The CDR3 covers 14 residues. V was shortened by 0 bases and J by 2 bases, with 5 bases between the two germline ends. Germline V gene sequence: CDR1 MNHNY, CDR2 SVGAGI (reference sequence). Libraries were prepared by immunoSEQ multiplex PCR; TCRdb keeps only in-frame clonotypes and omits some of them. The profile shows roughly 2,000,000 clones, just under 95% of them singletons. To note about this clone: Its antigen is as yet unknown. The sample has other DNA sequences that encode this CDR3 too.

Sequencing was done on a sample of naive CD8+ T cells sorted from blood. This chain uses TRBV6-6 with TRBJ1-5; D is unclear. This sequence originates from a man between 18 and 29 years old in good health. The CDR3 coding sequence is TGTGCCAGCAGTTACTCTGAGGGCAATCAGCCCCAGCATTTT. This sequence encodes CASSYSEGNQPQHF.